This TCR beta chain was sequenced during a study of CD8 T cells in Susac syndrome. Germline CDR1 is LGHDT and CDR2 is YNNKEL (reference sequence). With 5 bases clipped from V and 8 bases from J, the junction kept 13 bases outside the gene matches. The CDR3 covers 15 residues. RNA, at about 0.5 to 1 ug, was reverse transcribed with random hexamers. Coverage of TCR beta CDR3 amplification by immunoSEQ multiplex PCR extended to 54 Vbeta and 13 Jbeta. Each CDR3 protein gets one entry after TCRdb re-called the immunoSEQ multiplex PCR reads with MiXCR. The repertoire holds 190,000 or so distinct CDR3 sequences, roughly 94% seen once, with just over 0.08% in the top ten. TEMRA cells were FACS-enriched, while CD8+ and CD4+ T cells were negatively isolated.

The chain uses TRBV3-1 and TRBJ1-2; 8 bases are a match to TRBD1. Sequencing used CD4+ T cells from PBMCs. The source of this sequence is a human donor with multiple sclerosis. The CDR3 DNA reads as TGTGCCAGCAGCGTCGGTGGGACAGGCAGGGGAGGCTACACCTTC. It codes for CASSVGGTGRGGYTF.